The clone carrying this T cell receptor beta chain was detected a few times. J gave up 4 bases and V 4 bases, and 2 bases lay outside the gene matches. Germline V gene lookup returns CDR1 LGHNA and CDR2 YNFKEQ. This CDR3 contains 14 residues. The sample comes from a study of control samples from healthy donors and cancer patients. The protocol was immunoSEQ multiplex PCR, while the TCRdb copy is restricted to in-frame clones and leaves out a portion. Of roughly 70,000 clones listed, 84% were seen once; the top ten hold roughly 28%. Sequencing was performed on blood. The TCR was taken from a man aged 50-59 years in good health. V is TRBV4-2 and J is TRBJ1-2; 11 nucleotides line up with TRBD1. The CDR3 loop is CASSPGQGGYGYTF. The CDR3, as DNA: TGTGCCAGCAGCCCGGGACAGGGGGGCTATGGCTACACCTTC.